This T cell receptor beta chain was captured in a study of monozygotic twins with inflammatory bowel disease. Whole-study results and caveats: The authors found no support for a single strong IBD-associated signal or clonotype.

This CDR3 is built from 17 residues. Germline loops: CDR1 SGHTA, CDR2 FQGNSA. A note on this clonotype: Its antigen remains unidentified.

Template switching was used to attach UMIs, which incorporated a 6-nucleotide sample barcode. TCRdb reworked the 5' RACE reads into one entry per CDR3 protein, no DNA. Its table lists some 400,000 distinct CDR3 sequences. The sequenced sample was blood. The genes are TRBV7-2 and TRBJ2-3. The receptor comes from a human donor with ulcerative colitis or Crohn's disease, or a healthy co-twin of an affected twin (not recorded which). CDR3 in amino acids: CASSFLTNSPFTDTQYF.